What follows are 6 T cell receptor beta chains derived from one specimen sequenced in a study of T cells in Graves' hyperthyroidism and ophthalmopathy. RNA transcripts provided the source from which TCR beta CDR3 regions were amplified. The HTBI set primed first-round TCR CDR3 RT-PCR. Each CDR3 protein is one row after TCRdb ran MiXCR on the multiplex PCR reads. Of roughly 570,000 distinct CDR3 sequences in the sample, around 42% were seen once. Sequenced material: peripheral blood or thyroid tissue (not recorded which). The receptor source for this set is a woman younger than 30 with Graves' hyperthyroidism.

This clonotype has at least ten counts. The chain employs TRBV11-2 and TRBJ1-6; a weak D match, TRBD1 (6 bases). Trimming took 5 bases from V and 7 from J, leaving 18 bases between them. Germline CDR1 reads SGHAT; CDR2 reads FQNNGV. The CDR3 spans 16 residues. The CDR3: CASSGPGTPGNSPLHF. As DNA, the CDR3 is TGTGCCAGCAGCGGACCCGGGACACCGGGAAATTCACCCCTCCACTTT.

This clonotype was picked up many times. The rearrangement uses TRBV7-2 and TRBJ1-5; no definite D call. Trimming stripped 5 bases from V and 3 bases from J, with 14 bases between. This CDR3 is built from 15 residues. From germline, CDR1 is SGHTA and CDR2 FQGNSA. CDR3 sequence (DNA): TGTGCCAGCAGCCCCCGGACCGCTGACAATCAGCCCCAGCATTTT. Translating gives CASSPRTADNQPQHF. The variable domain in full, completed from reference TRBV7-2 and TRBJ1-5, reads GAGVSQSPSNKVTEKGKDVELRCDPISGHTALYWYRQSLGQGLEFLIYFQGNSAPDKSGLPSDRFSAERTGGSVSTLTIQRTQQEDSAVYLCASSPRTADNQPQHFGDGTRLSIL.

In its sample, this clonotype was seen many times. This sequence joins TRBV5-1 and TRBJ2-7; unclear D gene. The CDR3 contains 15 residues. V was trimmed by 4 bases and J by 2 bases, leaving 16 bases between them. Germline assignment: CDR1 SGHRS and CDR2 YFSETQ. The CDR3 DNA is TGCGCCAGCAGCGGTACGGACCCACTTCCCTACGAGCAGTACTTC. Translating it yields CASSGTDPLPYEQYF.

The table lists this clonotype with a count of one. A much larger clonotype is one base distant, so this may be a read error. This chain joins TRBV6-5 and TRBJ2-7; D may correspond to TRBD1 or TRBD2 (5 bases each). Germline-derived CDR1 and CDR2 are MNHEY and SVGAGI. The CDR3 consists of 14 residues. V lost 5 bases, J lost 7 bases, and 18 bases lay in between. This chain's CDR3 is CASSKVGTIGEQYF. The CDR3 bases are TGTGCCAGCAGTAAAGTTGGGACCATCGGGGAGCAGTACTTC.

This clonotype was counted many times. J is TRBJ1-5 and V is TRBV2; D is unclear. Germline V gives CDR1 SNHLY, CDR2 FYNNEI. The germline V and J ends were trimmed by 4 bases and 2 bases, with 9 bases remaining between them. This CDR3 contains 14 residues. The CDR3 sequence: CASSGPSGNQPQHF. CDR3 DNA sequence: TGTGCCAGCAGTGGCCCCTCGGGCAATCAGCCCCAGCATTTT.

This clonotype was observed at least ten times. This rearrangement joins TRBV7-8 to TRBJ1-3; no clear D. Germline V lookup: CDR1 SGHVS, CDR2 FQNEAQ. V lost 5 bases to trimming and J lost 4 bases, with 15 bases between them. There are 15 residues in the CDR3. The CDR3 reads CASSPPVSGGNTIYF. DNA for the CDR3: TGTGCCAGCAGCCCCCCGGTGTCGGGGGGAAACACCATATATTTT.